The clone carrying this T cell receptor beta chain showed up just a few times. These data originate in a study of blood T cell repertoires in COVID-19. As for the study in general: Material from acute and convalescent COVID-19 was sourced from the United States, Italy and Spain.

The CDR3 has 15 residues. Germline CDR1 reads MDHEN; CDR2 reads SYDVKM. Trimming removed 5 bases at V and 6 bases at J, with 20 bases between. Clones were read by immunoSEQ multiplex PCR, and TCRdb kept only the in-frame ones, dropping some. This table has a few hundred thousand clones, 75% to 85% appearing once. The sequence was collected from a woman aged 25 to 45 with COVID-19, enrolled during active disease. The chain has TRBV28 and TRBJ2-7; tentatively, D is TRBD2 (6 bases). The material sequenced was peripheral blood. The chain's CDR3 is CASSPGAGIPIEQYF. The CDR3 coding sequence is TGTGCCAGCAGTCCCGGGGCGGGGATTCCTATCGAGCAGTACTTC.